The clone carrying this TCR beta chain is a singleton in its sample. Trimming took 5 bases from V and 4 from J, leaving 6 bases between them. This CDR3 has 11 residues. The sample originates from a study of blood T cell repertoires in COVID-19. TCRdb keeps only in-frame clones here, not all; method: immunoSEQ multiplex PCR. This table holds roughly 280,000 clones, around 90% found once. The receptor was derived from a middle-aged man with acute or convalescent COVID-19. Source material: peripheral blood. The V gene is TRBV12-3 or TRBV12-4, the J gene TRBJ2-7, with D unresolved. The CDR3 DNA is TGTGCCAGCAGTGTCCCATACGAGCAGTACTTC. Translation: CASSVPYEQYF.